The 5 T cell receptor beta chains presented below share a single source sample, sequenced in a study of T cell changes during pregnancy in multiple sclerosis. Sequencing was performed with immunoSEQ multiplex PCR; in TCRdb, only in-frame clones are kept and a portion is missing. The sample lists around 100,000 clones, 92% occurring once. Sequences were derived from peripheral blood, sampled in the third trimester of pregnancy. The receptors originated from a female donor with multiple sclerosis, enrolled in a pregnancy study.

The V gene is TRBV15, the J gene TRBJ2-6; 8 bases align to TRBD1. Trimming cost V 5 bases and J 0 bases; bases outside gene matches: 12. Per the germline V gene, CDR1 is LNHNV and CDR2 is YYDKDF (reference sequence). The CDR3 length is 19 residues. The CDR3 protein is CATSPNPGQAASGANVLTF. The CDR3 nucleotides are TGTGCCACCAGCCCAAATCCGGGACAGGCGGCCTCTGGGGCCAACGTCCTGACTTTC. Supplemented by reference TRBV15 and TRBJ2-6, the full variable domain reads DAMVIQNPRYQVTQFGKPVTLSCSQTLNHNVMYWYQQKSSQAPKLLFHYYDKDFNNEADTPDNFQSRRPNTSFCFLDIRSPGLGDTAMYLCATSPNPGQAASGANVLTFGAGSRLTVL.

V is TRBV10-3 and J is TRBJ2-3; TRBD2 is a possible D gene (6 bases). The germline V gene has CDR1 ENHRY and CDR2 SYGVKD. V was pared by 8 bases and J by 2 bases, with 17 bases between. The CDR3 contains 15 residues. For the CDR3, the DNA is TGTGCCATCGCTGAGGGAGGCGGTATCACAGATACGCAGTATTTT. Translating gives CAIAEGGGITDTQYF.

This chain joins TRBV7-3 and TRBJ2-3; TRBD2 aligns across 10 bases. V dropped 3 bases and J dropped 4; count of bases not matched to a gene: 1. There are 14 residues in the CDR3. The germline CDR1 and CDR2 sequences are SGHTA and FQGTGA. The CDR3: CASSFSGGADTQYF. The CDR3 coding sequence is TGTGCCAGCAGCTTCAGCGGGGGGGCAGATACGCAGTATTTT. The whole variable domain, remainder taken from reference TRBV7-3 and TRBJ2-3, is GAGVSQTPSNKVTEKGKYVELRCDPISGHTALYWYRQSLGQGPEFLIYFQGTGAADDSGLPNDRFFAVRPEGSVSTLKIQRTERGDSAVYLCASSFSGGADTQYFGPGTRLTVL.

The rearrangement links TRBV6-1 to TRBJ2-7; 11 bases fit TRBD2. Germline CDR1 is MNHNS and CDR2 is SASEGT. Trimming took 6 bases from V and 4 from J; bases not matched to a gene: 2. This CDR3 spans 13 amino acids. CDR3 residues: CASRTSGKYEQYF. The CDR3 nucleotides are TGTGCCAGCAGGACTAGCGGGAAGTACGAGCAGTACTTC.

The chain has TRBV19 and TRBJ2-1; TRBD2 matches 9 bases. This CDR3 contains 16 residues. V was clipped by 7 bases and J by 6 bases; unmatched bases: 13. Germline CDR1 and CDR2: LNHDA and SQIVND (reference sequence). The CDR3 nucleotides are TGTGCCAGTAAAGGGGCGGGAGGGCAATCGGGCAATGAGCAGTTCTTC. Translated: CASKGAGGQSGNEQFF.